What follows is one TCR beta chain and its context. Its antigen is as yet unknown. CDR1 is MDHEN and CDR2 is SYDVKM in the germline V gene. Trimming shortened V by 7 bases and J by 4 bases, and 20 bases separated the two germline ends. CDR3 length: 15 amino acids. Data came from immunoSEQ multiplex PCR; TCRdb stores just in-frame clones and leaves some out. The repertoire holds around 69,000 clones, 96% seen once, with 4.5% in the top ten. The source of the sample is a study of cytomegalovirus exposure and HLA in healthy donors. Whole-study results and caveats: Subsequent analysis of the 110 or so validation repertoires found a tendency for first-cohort TCR clusters to co-occur. Diagnosis of cytomegalovirus status made by the classifier reportedly showed high specificity and sensitivity. Through in vitro validation, three CMV-associated chains were shown to be specific for CMV antigens.

The sequenced sample consisted of PBMCs. This sequence originates from a woman aged 18-29 years in good health and CMV-seropositive. V and J are TRBV28 and TRBJ2-7; D perhaps matches TRBD2 (6 bases). This chain's CDR3 is CASTHRDSWEYEQYF. DNA for the CDR3: TGTGCCAGCACCCACCGGGACTCCTGGGAGTACGAGCAGTACTTC.